Presented here are 5 T cell receptor beta chains from one specimen sequenced in a study of blood T cell repertoires in COVID-19. Sequencing was performed with immunoSEQ multiplex PCR; in TCRdb, only in-frame clones are kept and a portion is missing. This table has fewer than 120,000 clones, over 65% appearing once. Sequences were obtained from peripheral blood. Source of these receptors: a woman of 80 years or more with acute or convalescent COVID-19.

The rearrangement links TRBV10-1 to TRBJ2-5; D ambiguous. The V gene lost 4 bases and the J gene lost 2 bases, with 8 bases spanning the gap. The CDR3 covers 13 residues. Germline values: CDR1 WNHNN, CDR2 SYGVQD (reference sequence). CDR3 sequence: CASSGQAQETQYF. The DNA of the CDR3 is TGCGCCAGCAGTGGTCAGGCACAAGAGACCCAGTACTTC.

CDR3 sequence reads: CASGQGIPQFF. The CDR3 coding sequence is TGTGCCAGTGGACAGGGTATCCCCCAGTTCTTC. The V and J genes are TRBV19 and TRBJ2-1, with 8 bases lining up with TRBD1. The CDR3 runs to 11 residues. Germline loops: CDR1 LNHDA, CDR2 SQIVND (reference sequence). J gave up 13 bases and V 8 bases, and 7 bases lay outside the gene matches.

The J gene is TRBJ2-1, the V gene TRBV5-1; D might be TRBD1 (5 bases). In germline, CDR1 is SGHRS, CDR2 YFSETQ. The CDR3 is 18 amino acids. V was cut by 3 bases and J by 3 bases, with 22 bases left in between. This CDR3 reads CASSSLTSGLPGYNEQFF. DNA of the CDR3: TGCGCCAGCAGCTCTCTCACATCAGGGCTACCCGGCTACAATGAGCAGTTCTTC.

This clone is a singleton in its sample. This sequence joins TRBV29-1 and TRBJ2-3; tentatively, D is TRBD2 (7 bases). V dropped 3 bases and J dropped 5 bases, with 12 bases sitting between them. Germline CDR1 and CDR2: SQVTM and ANQGSEA. The CDR3 has 13 residues. This chain's CDR3 is CSVDRGARDTQYF. In DNA form, the CDR3 reads TGCAGCGTTGATCGGGGGGCGCGAGATACGCAGTATTTT.

This clone was counted between two and nine times. The chain combines TRBV5-4 with TRBJ1-4; D possibly corresponds to TRBD1 (5 bases). Germline CDR1 SGHNT, CDR2 YYREEE (reference sequence). Trimming left V 0 bases short and J 8 bases short, with 11 bases between. CDR3 length: 14 amino acids. CDR3 protein: CASSLEGSWEKLFF. CDR3 DNA sequence: TGTGCCAGCAGCTTGGAGGGGTCTTGGGAAAAACTGTTTTTT.